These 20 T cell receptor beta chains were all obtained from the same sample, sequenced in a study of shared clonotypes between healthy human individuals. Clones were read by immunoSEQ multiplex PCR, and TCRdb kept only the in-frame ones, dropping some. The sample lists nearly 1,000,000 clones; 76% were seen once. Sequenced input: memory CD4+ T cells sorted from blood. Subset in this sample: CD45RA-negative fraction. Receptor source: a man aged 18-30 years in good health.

This chain's CDR3 is CASSEGVISGANVLTF. As DNA, the CDR3 is TGTGCCAGCAGTGAAGGAGTGATCTCTGGGGCCAACGTCCTGACTTTC. V is TRBV2 and J is TRBJ2-6, with D unclear. V shed 1 base and J shed 0 bases, with 7 bases lying between them. Per germline, CDR1 SNHLY and CDR2 FYNNEI. The CDR3 extends over 16 amino acids.

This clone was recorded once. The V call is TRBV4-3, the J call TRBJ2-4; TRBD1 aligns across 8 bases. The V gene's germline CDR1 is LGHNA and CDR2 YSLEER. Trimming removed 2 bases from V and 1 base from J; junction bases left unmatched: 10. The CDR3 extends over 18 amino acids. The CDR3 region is CASSQPPSQGAAKNIQYF. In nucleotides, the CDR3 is TGCGCCAGCAGCCAACCCCCCTCTCAGGGGGCGGCCAAAAACATTCAGTACTTC.

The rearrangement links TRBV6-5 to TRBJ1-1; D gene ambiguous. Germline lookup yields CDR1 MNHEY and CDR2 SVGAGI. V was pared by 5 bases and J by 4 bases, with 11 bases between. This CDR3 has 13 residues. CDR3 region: CASSGEVSTEAFF. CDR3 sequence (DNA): TGTGCCAGCAGTGGCGAAGTATCCACTGAAGCTTTCTTT.

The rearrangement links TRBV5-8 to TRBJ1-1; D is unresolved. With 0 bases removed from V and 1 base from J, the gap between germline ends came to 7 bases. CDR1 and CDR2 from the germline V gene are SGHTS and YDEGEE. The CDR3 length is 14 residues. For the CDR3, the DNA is TGTGCCAGCAGCTTGGGAGGGAGGAACACTGAAGCTTTCTTT. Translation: CASSLGGRNTEAFF.

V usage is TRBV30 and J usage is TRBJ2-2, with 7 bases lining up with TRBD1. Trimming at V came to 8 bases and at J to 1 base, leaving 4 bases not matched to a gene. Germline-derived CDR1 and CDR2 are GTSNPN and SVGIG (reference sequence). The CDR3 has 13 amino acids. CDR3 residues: CARGQLNTGELFF. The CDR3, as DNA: TGTGCCAGGGGACAGTTGAACACCGGGGAGCTGTTTTTT.

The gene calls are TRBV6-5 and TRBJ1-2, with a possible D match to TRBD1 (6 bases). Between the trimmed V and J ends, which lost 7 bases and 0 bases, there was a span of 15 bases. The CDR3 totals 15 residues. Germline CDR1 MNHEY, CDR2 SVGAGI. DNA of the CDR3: TGTGCCAGCAATCCACAGGGACCTTCTAACTATGGCTACACCTTC. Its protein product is CASNPQGPSNYGYTF.

Here the CDR3 reads CASSKGGSRADEQFF. The CDR3 DNA is TGTGCCAGCAGCAAAGGTGGGTCCAGGGCCGATGAGCAGTTCTTC. The rearrangement links TRBV21-1 to TRBJ2-1; no check of the table's D call, TRBD1, against the DNA was made. TRBV21-1 is tagged as a pseudogene. CDR3 length: 15 amino acids.

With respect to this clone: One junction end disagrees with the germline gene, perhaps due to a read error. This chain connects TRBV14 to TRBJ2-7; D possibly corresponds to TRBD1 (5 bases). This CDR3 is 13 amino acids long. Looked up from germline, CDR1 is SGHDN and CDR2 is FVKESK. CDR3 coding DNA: TGTGCCAGCAGCCAAGATCCAGGGTTTTTGATGCACTTC. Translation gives CASSQDPGFLMHF.

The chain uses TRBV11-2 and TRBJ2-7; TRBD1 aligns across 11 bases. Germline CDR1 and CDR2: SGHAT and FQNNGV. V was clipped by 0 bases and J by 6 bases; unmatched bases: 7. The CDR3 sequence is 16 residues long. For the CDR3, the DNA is TGTGCCAGCAGCTTAGAGAGGGGGACAGGGGGAAGCGAGCAGTACTTC. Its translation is CASSLERGTGGSEQYF. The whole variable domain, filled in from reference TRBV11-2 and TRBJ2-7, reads EAGVAQSPRYKIIEKRQSVAFWCNPISGHATLYWYQQILGQGPKLLIQFQNNGVVDDSQLPKDRFSAERLKGVDSTLKIQPAKLEDSAVYLCASSLERGTGGSEQYFGPGTRLTVT.

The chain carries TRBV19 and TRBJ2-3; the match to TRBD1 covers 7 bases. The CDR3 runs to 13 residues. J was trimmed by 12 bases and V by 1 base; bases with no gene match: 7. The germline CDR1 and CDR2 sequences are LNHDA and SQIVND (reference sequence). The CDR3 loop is CASSIVGTVYQYF. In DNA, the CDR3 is TGTGCCAGTAGTATAGTCGGGACAGTTTATCAGTATTTT. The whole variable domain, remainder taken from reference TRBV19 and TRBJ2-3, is DGGITQSPKYLFRKEGQNVTLSCEQNLNHDAMYWYRQDPGQGLRLIYYSQIVNDFQKGDIAEGYSVSREKKESFPLTVTSAQKNPTAFYLCASSIVGTVYQYFGPGTRLTVL.

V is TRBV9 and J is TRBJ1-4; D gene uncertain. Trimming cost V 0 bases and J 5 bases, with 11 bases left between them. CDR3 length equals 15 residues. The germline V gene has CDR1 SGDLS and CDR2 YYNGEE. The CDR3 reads CASSVDVQKNEKLFF. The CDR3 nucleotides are TGTGCCAGCAGCGTAGACGTCCAAAAGAATGAAAAACTGTTTTTT. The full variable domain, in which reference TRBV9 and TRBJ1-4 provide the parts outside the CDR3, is DSGVTQTPKHLITATGQRVTLRCSPRSGDLSVYWYQQSLDQGLQFLIQYYNGEERAKGNILERFSAQQFPDLHSELNLSSLELGDSALYFCASSVDVQKNEKLFFGSGTQLSVL.

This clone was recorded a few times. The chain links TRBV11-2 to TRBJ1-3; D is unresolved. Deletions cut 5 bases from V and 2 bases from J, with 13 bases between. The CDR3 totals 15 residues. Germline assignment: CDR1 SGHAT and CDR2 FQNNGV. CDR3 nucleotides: TGTGCCAGCAGCCCGGTGGGGAATACTGGAAACACCATATATTTT. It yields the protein CASSPVGNTGNTIYF.

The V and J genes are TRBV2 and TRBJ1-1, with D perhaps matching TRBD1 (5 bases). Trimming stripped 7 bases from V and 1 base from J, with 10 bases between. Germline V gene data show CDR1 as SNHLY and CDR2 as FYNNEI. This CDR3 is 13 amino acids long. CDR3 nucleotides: TGTGCCAGCACGGGGACGGCGAACACTGAAGCTTTCTTT. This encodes CASTGTANTEAFF. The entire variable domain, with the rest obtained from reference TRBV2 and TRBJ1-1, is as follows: EPEVTQTPSHQVTQMGQEVILRCVPISNHLYFYWYRQILGQKVEFLVSFYNNEISEKSEIFDDQFSVERPDGSNFTLKIRSTKLEDSAMYFCASTGTANTEAFFGQGTRLTVV.

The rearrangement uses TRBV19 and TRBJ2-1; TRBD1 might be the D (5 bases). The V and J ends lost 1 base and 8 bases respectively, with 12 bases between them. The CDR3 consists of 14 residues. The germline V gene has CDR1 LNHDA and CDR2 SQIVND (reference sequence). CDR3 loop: CASSIGTPGDEQFF. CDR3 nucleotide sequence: TGTGCCAGTAGTATAGGGACACCGGGCGATGAGCAGTTCTTC. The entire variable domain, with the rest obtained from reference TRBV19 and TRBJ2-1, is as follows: DGGITQSPKYLFRKEGQNVTLSCEQNLNHDAMYWYRQDPGQGLRLIYYSQIVNDFQKGDIAEGYSVSREKKESFPLTVTSAQKNPTAFYLCASSIGTPGDEQFFGPGTRLTVL.

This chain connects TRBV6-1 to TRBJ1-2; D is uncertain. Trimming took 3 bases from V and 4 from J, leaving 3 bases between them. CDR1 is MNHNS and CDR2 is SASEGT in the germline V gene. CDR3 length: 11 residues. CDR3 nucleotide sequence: TGTGCCAGCAGTGACATCTATGGCTACACCTTC. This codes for CASSDIYGYTF.

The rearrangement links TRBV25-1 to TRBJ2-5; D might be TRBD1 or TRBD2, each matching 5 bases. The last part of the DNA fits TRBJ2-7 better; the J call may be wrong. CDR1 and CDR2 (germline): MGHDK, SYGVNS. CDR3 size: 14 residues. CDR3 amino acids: CASSHWDGSYEQYF. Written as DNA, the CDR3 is TGTGCCAGCAGTCATTGGGACGGATCCTACGAGCAGTACTTC.

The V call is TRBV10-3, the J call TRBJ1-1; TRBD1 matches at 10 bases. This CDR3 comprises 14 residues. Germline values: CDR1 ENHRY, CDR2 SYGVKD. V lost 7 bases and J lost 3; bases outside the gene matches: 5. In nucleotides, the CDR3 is TGTGCCATCACCGGGACAGGGGCGGACACTGAAGCTTTCTTT. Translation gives CAITGTGADTEAFF.

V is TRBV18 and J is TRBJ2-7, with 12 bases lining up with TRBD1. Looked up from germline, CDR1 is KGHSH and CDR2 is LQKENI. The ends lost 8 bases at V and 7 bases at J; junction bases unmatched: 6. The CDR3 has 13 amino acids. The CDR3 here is CASRGQGAGEQYF. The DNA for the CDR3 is TGTGCCAGCCGGGGACAGGGGGCTGGGGAGCAGTACTTC.

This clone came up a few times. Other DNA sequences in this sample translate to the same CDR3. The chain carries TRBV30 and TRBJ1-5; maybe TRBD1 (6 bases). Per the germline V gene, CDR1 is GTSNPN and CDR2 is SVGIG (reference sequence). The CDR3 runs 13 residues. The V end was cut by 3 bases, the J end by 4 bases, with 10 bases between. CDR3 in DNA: TGTGCCTGGAGCCCACAGGGAAATCAGCCCCAGCATTTT. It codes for CAWSPQGNQPQHF.

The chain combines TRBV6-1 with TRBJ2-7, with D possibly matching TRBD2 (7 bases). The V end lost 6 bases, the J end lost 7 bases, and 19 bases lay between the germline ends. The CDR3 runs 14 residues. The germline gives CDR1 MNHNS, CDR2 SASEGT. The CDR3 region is CASREAWAGAEQYF. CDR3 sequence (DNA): TGTGCCAGCAGAGAGGCCTGGGCGGGGGCTGAGCAGTACTTC.